Listed here are 5 T cell receptor beta chains from one sample, sequenced in a study of graft-versus-host responses after intestinal transplantation. Generated by immunoSEQ multiplex PCR, the TCRdb table keeps only in-frame clones and is missing some. The data hold approximately 90,000 clones, with around nine tenths observed a single time. These TCRs' antigens remain unknown. Sequenced here: unstimulated CD8+ T cells sorted from spleen or lymph node cells, sampled before intestinal transplant. The source of these receptors is a human donor who received an intestinal transplant.

This clone was recorded once. The chain employs TRBV19 and TRBJ1-5; D ambiguous. The CDR3 extends over 14 amino acids. Deletions cut 6 bases from V and 4 bases from J, with 13 bases between. Germline V gives CDR1 LNHDA, CDR2 SQIVND (reference sequence). This CDR3 reads CASRERQENQPQHF. CDR3 in DNA: TGTGCCAGTAGGGAGAGGCAGGAAAATCAGCCCCAGCATTTT.

The chain has TRBV4-1 and TRBJ1-5, with D possibly being TRBD1 (5 bases). CDR3 length equals 17 residues. The germline CDR1 and CDR2 sequences are MGHRA and YSYEKL. With 0 bases removed from V and 6 bases from J, the gap between germline ends came to 18 bases. CDR3 coding DNA: TGCGCCAGCAGCCAAGACCGGATTCTCGCCACAGGTCAGCCCCAGCATTTT. Translating it yields CASSQDRILATGQPQHF.

The chain has TRBV7-3 and TRBJ1-2; the D gene is possibly TRBD1 (5 bases). This CDR3 contains 15 residues. V was shortened by 7 bases and J by 6 bases, with 21 bases between the two germline ends. Germline CDR1 and CDR2: SGHTA and FQGTGA. The CDR3 loop reads CASTPSYGTANGYTF. CDR3 DNA: TGTGCCAGCACCCCATCCTACGGGACGGCAAATGGCTACACCTTC.

J is TRBJ2-3 and V is TRBV19; weak D call: TRBD1 (6 bases). There are 13 residues in the CDR3. Trimming took 8 bases from V and 2 from J, leaving 11 bases between them. CDR1 LNHDA and CDR2 SQIVND come from the germline V gene (reference sequence). This chain's CDR3 is CASLGQHTDTQYF. The CDR3 nucleotides are TGTGCCAGTCTAGGACAGCACACAGATACGCAGTATTTT. The full variable domain, completed using reference TRBV19 and TRBJ2-3, is DGGITQSPKYLFRKEGQNVTLSCEQNLNHDAMYWYRQDPGQGLRLIYYSQIVNDFQKGDIAEGYSVSREKKESFPLTVTSAQKNPTAFYLCASLGQHTDTQYFGPGTRLTVL.

V and J are TRBV7-6 and TRBJ1-3; TRBD1 is a possible D gene (5 bases). CDR1 is SGHVS, CDR2 FNYEAQ, per germline. Trimming removed 8 bases at V and 2 bases at J, with 10 bases between. The length of the CDR3 is 13 residues. The DNA for the CDR3 is TGTGCCAGCGGGGGAGATGCTGGAAACACCATATATTTT. Protein: CASGGDAGNTIYF.